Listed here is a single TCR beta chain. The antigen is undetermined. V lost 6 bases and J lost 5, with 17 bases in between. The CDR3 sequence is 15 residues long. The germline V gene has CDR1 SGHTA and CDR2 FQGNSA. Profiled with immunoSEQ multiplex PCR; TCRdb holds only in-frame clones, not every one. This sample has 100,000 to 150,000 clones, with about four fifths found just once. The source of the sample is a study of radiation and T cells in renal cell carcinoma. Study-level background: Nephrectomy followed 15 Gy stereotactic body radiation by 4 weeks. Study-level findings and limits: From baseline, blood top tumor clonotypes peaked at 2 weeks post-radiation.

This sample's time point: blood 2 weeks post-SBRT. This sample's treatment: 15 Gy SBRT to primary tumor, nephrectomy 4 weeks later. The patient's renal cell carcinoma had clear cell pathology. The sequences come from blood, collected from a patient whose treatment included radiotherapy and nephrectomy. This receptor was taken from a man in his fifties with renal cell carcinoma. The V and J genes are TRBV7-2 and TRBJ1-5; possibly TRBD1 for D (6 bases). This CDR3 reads CASSGGAGAYQPQHF. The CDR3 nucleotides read TGTGCCAGCAGTGGGGGGGCAGGGGCGTATCAGCCCCAGCATTTT. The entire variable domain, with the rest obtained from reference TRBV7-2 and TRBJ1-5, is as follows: GAGVSQSPSNKVTEKGKDVELRCDPISGHTALYWYRQSLGQGLEFLIYFQGNSAPDKSGLPSDRFSAERTGGSVSTLTIQRTQQEDSAVYLCASSGGAGAYQPQHFGDGTRLSIL.